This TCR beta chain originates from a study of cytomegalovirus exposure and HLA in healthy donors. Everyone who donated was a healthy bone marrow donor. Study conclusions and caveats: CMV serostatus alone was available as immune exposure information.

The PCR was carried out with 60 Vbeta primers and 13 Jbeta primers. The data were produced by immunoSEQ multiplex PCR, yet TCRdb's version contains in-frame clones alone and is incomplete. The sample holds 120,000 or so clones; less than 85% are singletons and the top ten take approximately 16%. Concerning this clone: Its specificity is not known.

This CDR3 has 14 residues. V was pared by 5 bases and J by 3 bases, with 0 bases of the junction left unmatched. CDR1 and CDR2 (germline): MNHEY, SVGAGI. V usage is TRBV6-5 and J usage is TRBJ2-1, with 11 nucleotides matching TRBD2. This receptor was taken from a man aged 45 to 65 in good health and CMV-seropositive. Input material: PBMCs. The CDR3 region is CASSGTSGYNEQFF. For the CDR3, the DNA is TGTGCCAGCAGTGGGACTAGCGGCTACAATGAGCAGTTCTTC.